Sequencing of this T cell receptor (beta chain) was carried out in a study of breast tumors, draining lymph nodes, adjacent tissues listed by TCRdb under 2016. Broadly, across the study: TCR beta repertoires were compared across tumor, adjacent nontumor tissue and axillary lymph nodes obtained from breast cancer patients. In human breast cancer, the study set out to evaluate how tumor, surrounding tissue and draining lymph node repertoires relate to one another and whether T cells may move between these sites.

This clonotype is termed medium-sized (0.01 to 0.1%). Its antigen remains unidentified. Base qualities are not recorded, but no much larger clone differs from it by a single base. The investigation overall reported the following: Rather than being directly demonstrated, the conclusion that tumor T cells originate in lymph nodes was presented as consistent with a hypothesis. The data were considered consistent with the idea that most tumor T cells come from the lymph node and then expand in tumor tissue. Tumor and nontumor tissue repertoires were significantly more similar in luminal-like than in basal-like breast cancer. Tumor T-cell repertoires showed less diversity than lymph node repertoires and more diversity than nontumor tissue repertoires, and tumor T-cell repertoires showed preferential V and J gene usage.

TCRdb shows the sequencer as Illumina HiSeq 2000. Multiplex PCR amplification was used to generate the TCR beta chain libraries. The amplified TCR beta chain products were analyzed by high-throughput sequencing. The public sequencing data were trimmed at Q25 with fastp and processed into clonotypes with MiXCR by TCRdb, which kept only in-frame beta chains. CDR3 protein duplicates are merged, each entry listing the most common genes and DNA. This sample gives approximately 12,000 distinct CDR3 sequences in total; 30% to 45% of them show up just once. In total, the top ten clones hold approximately 14% of the sample. The CDR3 spans 14 residues, from the cysteine through the phenylalanine. This entry keeps only the CDR3 DNA: 42 bases, framed from base 1. At the junction V is shortened by 8 bases and J by 3 bases, with 11 bases in between.

Sequenced: breast tumor tissue. The chain is made from TRBV12-3 or TRBV12-4 and TRBJ1-6, with TRBD1 as a weak D call on 5 bases. This clonotype was sampled from a female donor with breast cancer. Some clones in this sample may be carry-over from other donors' samples. The DNA sequence reads TGTGCCAGCCACAGGACCGGCTATAATTCACCCCTCCACTTT. Its amino acids are CASHRTGYNSPLHF.